These T cell receptor beta chains were read from a single sample in a study of human CD8 memory T cell subsets. One entry per CDR3 protein, without DNA, is what TCRdb gives after re-calling the 5' RACE reads. The sample yields around 10,000 distinct CDR3 sequences, of which the top ten take up about 20%. The material sequenced was CD8+ stem-like memory T cells (TSCM and TCM) sorted from PBMCs. The receptor set was obtained from a human donor in good health. Each CDR3 is given with its conserved first and last residue. Part of the rows lack a size; the others show once, few, many or a class for expanded clones.

J,size,V,CDR3
TRBJ2-1,NA,TRBV24-1,CATSDLAGVSAIEQFF
TRBJ2-1,NA,TRBV4-1,CASSQAGARYNEQFF
TRBJ2-7,NA,TRBV7-3,CASSLVSSDEQYF
TRBJ2-7,NA,TRBV6-5,CASSYPSRAYEQYF
TRBJ2-3,NA,TRBV6-4,CASSESSVTDTQYF
TRBJ2-7,NA,TRBV11-2,CASSSQLTEQYF
TRBJ2-3,NA,TRBV2,CASSGGLADSTDTQYF
TRBJ2-2,NA,TRBV7-2,CASSLDRDWTGELFF
TRBJ1-1,medium-sized,TRBV29-1,CSGWTGENTEAFF
TRBJ2-2,medium-sized,TRBV5-5,CASSLVEENTGELFF
TRBJ2-3,medium-sized,TRBV7-9,CASSFEDRSTDTQYF
TRBJ2-5,NA,TRBV5-6,CASSLAAAGDQETQYF
TRBJ2-1,medium-sized,TRBV7-2,CASSFFLGGNEQFF
TRBJ2-1,NA,TRBV6-2/TRBV6-3,CASAGGPGNEQFF
TRBJ2-5,NA,TRBV28,CASSPTLQETQYF
TRBJ2-7,NA,TRBV7-9,CASSFYGGEDYEQYF
TRBJ2-6,NA,TRBV12-2,CASRLQGSSGANVLTF
TRBJ2-7,NA,TRBV6-1,CASSELGGLAAYEQYF
TRBJ2-1,NA,TRBV19,CASSISGANYNEQFF
TRBJ2-5,NA,TRBV6-2/TRBV6-3,CASSYGETQYF
TRBJ2-3,NA,TRBV24-1,CATSDATGRRSADTQYF
TRBJ1-1,medium-sized,TRBV20-1,CSARILQGYEAFF
TRBJ2-3,NA,TRBV5-5,CASSLLAYSTDTQYF
TRBJ2-1,NA,TRBV15,CATSPGLADYNEQFF
TRBJ1-2,NA,TRBV28,CASSLTTGINYGYTF
TRBJ1-2,NA,TRBV6-4,CASSDSAGDYGYTF
TRBJ1-6,NA,TRBV7-9,CASSFGQSDSPLHF
TRBJ2-1,NA,TRBV5-6,CASSWGTADFYNEQFF
TRBJ2-7,NA,TRBV18,CASSGGHSYEQYF
TRBJ2-5,NA,TRBV6-2/TRBV6-3,CASSYSTGLQETQYF
TRBJ2-7,NA,TRBV7-3,CASSDSTGGEQYF
TRBJ1-4,NA,TRBV25-1,CASRETGAANEKLFF
TRBJ2-7,NA,TRBV27,CASSLGDPGWYEQYF
TRBJ2-7,NA,TRBV27,CASSFSTAGSYEQYF
TRBJ2-7,NA,TRBV7-2,CASSIGLAEYEQYF
TRBJ2-7,large,TRBV27,CASSHRDRVYEQYF
TRBJ2-1,NA,TRBV24-1,CATTDSYNEQFF
TRBJ1-5,NA,TRBV29-1,CSVGTSSNQPQHF
TRBJ2-5,NA,TRBV2,CASSASGGAQETQYF